Given below is one T cell receptor beta chain in context. The antigen remains unidentified. This sample was taken from a study of cytomegalovirus exposure and HLA in healthy donors. At the level of the study: Most donors, more than 80% of over 350 genotyped, fell in the Caucasian-associated ancestry cluster.

The CDR3 loop spans 15 amino acids. From germline, CDR1 is SNHLY and CDR2 FYNNEI. The V end lost 7 bases, the J end lost 1 base, and 13 bases lay between the germline ends. Findings and limits, study-wide: Within an earlier analysis, most TCR beta V segments proved productive either about 90% or about 30% of the time.

This PCR relied on a set of 60 Vbeta primers and 13 Jbeta primers. Method: immunoSEQ multiplex PCR; TCRdb's copy keeps in-frame clones and lacks some. This table holds roughly 45,000 clones. The sequence was collected from a woman younger than 45 in good health and CMV-seronegative. The chain has TRBV2 and TRBJ2-2; D call uncertain. Sequenced: PBMCs. CDR3 protein: CASILQRENTGELFF. For the CDR3, the DNA is TGTGCCAGCATTCTGCAACGCGAGAACACCGGGGAGCTGTTTTTT.